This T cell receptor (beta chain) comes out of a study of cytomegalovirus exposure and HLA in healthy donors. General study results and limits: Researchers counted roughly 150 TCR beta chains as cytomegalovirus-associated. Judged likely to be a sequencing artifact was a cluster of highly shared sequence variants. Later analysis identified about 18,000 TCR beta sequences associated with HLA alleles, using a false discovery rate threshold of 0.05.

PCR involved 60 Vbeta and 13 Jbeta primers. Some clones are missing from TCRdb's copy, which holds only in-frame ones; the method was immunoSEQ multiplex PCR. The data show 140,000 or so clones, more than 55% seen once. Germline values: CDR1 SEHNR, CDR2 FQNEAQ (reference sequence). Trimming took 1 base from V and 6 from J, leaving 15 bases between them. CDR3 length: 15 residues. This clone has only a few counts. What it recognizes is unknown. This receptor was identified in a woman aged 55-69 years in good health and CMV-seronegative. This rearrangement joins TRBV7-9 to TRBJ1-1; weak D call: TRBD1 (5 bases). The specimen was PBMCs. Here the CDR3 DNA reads TGTGCCAGCAGCTTAGGTGCGGGGCGATACCCTGAAGCTTTCTTT. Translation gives CASSLGAGRYPEAFF.